The rows below give T cell receptor beta chains drawn from one sample of a study of T cells in Graves' hyperthyroidism and ophthalmopathy. TCRdb re-derived calls from the multiplex PCR reads in MiXCR, one entry per CDR3 protein. This sample yields around 500,000 distinct CDR3 sequences, of which around 15% are seen a single time; approximately 15% belongs to the top ten. Source material: blood. Receptors originate from a woman aged 40 to 50 with Graves' hyperthyroidism. Each CDR3 is given with its conserved first and last residue. The order of the fields is CDR3 length, D gene, clone size, V gene, J gene, CDR3 DNA, CDR3 protein. The D gene is left open where the match is weak. Size is stated for part of the rows, as once, few or many counts, or as a class when the clone is expanded.

16	TRBD2	many	TRBV5-6	TRBJ2-2	TGTGCCAGCAGCCTGGGGACTAGCGGGGGCACCGGGGAGCTGTTTTTT	CASSLGTSGGTGELFF
14	TRBD1	many	TRBV20-1	TRBJ2-7	TGCAGTGCTATCAGTCGGGACAGTGGTTACGAGCAGTACTTC	CSAISRDSGYEQYF
13	.	many	TRBV28	TRBJ1-2	TGTGCCAGCAGTTTAAGGGGGGCGCGGGGCTACACCTTC	CASSLRGARGYTF
17	TRBD1	many	TRBV11-2	TRBJ2-7	TGTGCCAGCAGCTTAGATTTGGCAGGGGGCTGGTATGCCGAGCAGTACTTC	CASSLDLAGGWYAEQYF
16	TRBD2	.	TRBV18	TRBJ2-2	TGTGCCAGCTCACCAGCGGGAGGATCGAACACCGGGGAGCTGTTTTTT	CASSPAGGSNTGELFF
14	.	many	TRBV2	TRBJ2-7	TGTGCCAGCTCATCCGGCAGGATGGTCTACGAGCAGTACTTC	CASSSGRMVYEQYF
14	TRBD2	.	TRBV10-2	TRBJ2-7	TGCGCCAGCAGAAGCGGGGGGGGCTCCTACGAGCAGTACTTC	CASRSGGGSYEQYF
15	TRBD2	many	TRBV18	TRBJ2-3	TGTGCCAGCTCACCGAATACGGGAGGGACAGATACGCAGTATTTT	CASSPNTGGTDTQYF
16	TRBD2	.	TRBV5-4	TRBJ2-2	TGTGCCAGCAGCTTGGATAGCGGGAGTATCGCCGGGGAGCTGTTTTTT	CASSLDSGSIAGELFF
14	.	.	TRBV6-1	TRBJ2-7	TGTGCCAGCAGACACTATTCCAGCTCCTACGAGCAGTACTTC	CASRHYSSSYEQYF
13	.	many	TRBV7-3	TRBJ2-1	TGTGCCAGCAGCTTTTCGCGGGTCAATGAGCAGTTCTTC	CASSFSRVNEQFF
17	TRBD2	.	TRBV5-1	TRBJ2-1	TGCGCCAGCAGCTTGCCCAGCGGGGAAGTTTCCGGCAATGAGCAGTTCTTC	CASSLPSGEVSGNEQFF
14	.	many	TRBV28	TRBJ1-2	TGTGCCAGCAGTCCGCCGACAGATTACTATGGCTACACCTTC	CASSPPTDYYGYTF
13	TRBD2	.	TRBV9	TRBJ2-2	TGTGCCAGCAGGTGGGAGGGGACCGGGGAGCTGTTTTTT	CASRWEGTGELFF
20	TRBD2	.	TRBV7-9	TRBJ2-6	TGTGCCAGCAGCTCTCCCATTCTAGCGGGAGGTTCCTCTGGGGCCAACGTCCTGACTTTC	CASSSPILAGGSSGANVLTF
12	.	many	TRBV15	TRBJ2-5	TGTGCCACCAGCAAAGGGGCAGAGACCCAGTACTTC	CATSKGAETQYF
12	TRBD1	.	TRBV10-3	TRBJ1-1	TGTGCCATCAGGGAACAGGGGACTGAAGCTTTCTTT	CAIREQGTEAFF
15	TRBD1	many	TRBV12-3/TRBV12-4	TRBJ2-3	TGTGCCAGCAGCAACCCCTGGCAGGGGGAAGATACGCAGTATTTT	CASSNPWQGEDTQYF
14	TRBD2	many	TRBV7-2	TRBJ2-5	TGTGCCAGCAGTCGTAGCGGGTCTCAAGAGACCCAGTACTTC	CASSRSGSQETQYF
15	.	few	TRBV28	TRBJ2-2	TGTGCCAGCAGTTTTTCCCTCGCGAACACCGGGGAGCTGTTTTTT	CASSFSLANTGELFF
13	TRBD2	.	TRBV20-1	TRBJ2-7	TGCAGCTCCCTCGGGCGGGAGAGCTACGAGCAGTACTTC	CSSLGRESYEQYF
16	.	many	TRBV2	TRBJ2-5	TGTGCCAGCAGGCCTGGACAGCAAATAACACAAGAGACCCAGTACTTC	CASRPGQQITQETQYF
13	.	many	TRBV6-1	TRBJ2-7	TGTGCCAGCAGTGTCGAGGGCTCCTACGAGCAGTACTTC	CASSVEGSYEQYF
13	.	.	TRBV28	TRBJ1-2	TGTGCCTTGCGGCGGGCGTCAGCTCTCGGCTACACCTTC	CALRRASALGYTF
15	TRBD2	many	TRBV10-3	TRBJ2-7	TGTGCCATCAGTGCGACTAGCGGGAGCCCAGGCGAGCAGTACTTC	CAISATSGSPGEQYF
14	.	many	TRBV11-3	TRBJ2-7	TGTGCCAGCAGATCCGGGACGGAAGGGAACGAGCAGTACTTC	CASRSGTEGNEQYF
16	.	.	TRBV6-2/TRBV6-3	TRBJ2-1	TGTGCCAGCAGTTACCGGGGCGAGAGGGCCTACAATGAGCAGTTCTTC	CASSYRGERAYNEQFF
16	.	many	TRBV7-3	TRBJ2-3	TGTGCCAGCAGTCGGGACTTTCGGCCTTACACAGATACGCAGTATTTT	CASSRDFRPYTDTQYF
18	TRBD1	many	TRBV27	TRBJ1-1	TGTGCCAGCAGTTTAAAATATGGACAGGAAATCATGAACACTGAAGCTTTCTTT	CASSLKYGQEIMNTEAFF
15	TRBD2	many	TRBV28	TRBJ2-3	TGTGCCAGCAGATTCTCGTTTAGCGGGACAGATACGCAGTATTTT	CASRFSFSGTDTQYF
13	TRBD1	few	TRBV19	TRBJ1-5	TGTGCCAGTAAGGACAGGGCCCATCAGCCCCAGCATTTT	CASKDRAHQPQHF
16	.	.	TRBV4-2	TRBJ2-1	TGTGCCAGCAGCCAACCCTTTCAGGGTAGCTCCTACGAGCAGTTCTTC	CASSQPFQGSSYEQFF
15	.	many	TRBV7-3	TRBJ2-1	TGTGCCAGCAGCTTAGGGCGTCCGCACAACAATGAGCAGTTCTTC	CASSLGRPHNNEQFF
15	TRBD1	few	TRBV19	TRBJ2-5	TGTGCCAGTAGTTCACAACAGGGGTACCAAGAGACCCAGTACTTC	CASSSQQGYQETQYF
11	.	few	TRBV30	TRBJ2-1	TGTGCCTGGAGTGGCCGACTAGAGCAGTTCTTC	CAWSGRLEQFF
14	.	.	TRBV2	TRBJ2-5	TGTGCCAGCACTGACAGAGAGACACAAGAGACCCAGTACTTC	CASTDRETQETQYF
15	TRBD1	many	TRBV5-1	TRBJ2-7	TGCGCCAGCACCCAAGGACAGGGGGTCTCCTACGAGCAGTACTTC	CASTQGQGVSYEQYF
12	.	many	TRBV3-1	TRBJ1-2	TGTGCCAGCAGCCACGGGGGGGCTGGCTACACCTTC	CASSHGGAGYTF
13	TRBD2	.	TRBV20-1	TRBJ2-1	TGCAGTGCGACCGGACTAGCGAGGAATGAGCAGTTCTTC	CSATGLARNEQFF
14	TRBD2	once	TRBV20-1	TRBJ2-5	TGCAGTGCTAGAGATGGGGGGGGATCGGAGACCCAGTACTTC	CSARDGGGSETQYF
17	.	many	TRBV28	TRBJ1-5	TGTGCCAGCACCGAGTCTCGGGGAGGGGCCTTCAATCAGCCCCAGCATTTT	CASTESRGGAFNQPQHF
15	.	many	TRBV12-3/TRBV12-4	TRBJ1-5	TGTGCCAGCAGTTTGGCCAGCTATAGCAATCAGCCCCAGCATTTT	CASSLASYSNQPQHF
14	.	many	TRBV5-6	TRBJ2-4	TGTGCCAGCAGCTCGATTATAGCCAAAAACATTCAGTACTTC	CASSSIIAKNIQYF
14	.	.	TRBV13	TRBJ2-7	TGTGCCAGCAGCACTTGGACCCCCTCCTACGAGCAGTACTTC	CASSTWTPSYEQYF
11	.	.	TRBV2	TRBJ2-7	TGTGCCAGCAGTGAGTCCCACGAGCAGTACTTC	CASSESHEQYF
14	TRBD1	many	TRBV12-5	TRBJ1-5	TGTGCTAGTGGTTTACAGGGGTACAATCAGCCCCAGCATTTT	CASGLQGYNQPQHF
16	TRBD2	many	TRBV27	TRBJ2-1	TGTGCCAGCAGTTTATTGGAAGCGGGAGGGCCCCATGAGCAGTTCTTC	CASSLLEAGGPHEQFF
16	.	many	TRBV7-2	TRBJ2-5	TGTGCCAGCAGCCCTTCGGGGCGGGCGTTCCAAGAGACCCAGTACTTC	CASSPSGRAFQETQYF
13	.	many	TRBV27	TRBJ1-5	TGTGCCAGCAGTCTGGGACACAATCAGCCCCAGCATTTT	CASSLGHNQPQHF
15	TRBD1	many	TRBV10-3	TRBJ2-7	TGTGCCATCAGCCTTGGACAGGGGGCTTCCTACGAGCAGTACTTC	CAISLGQGASYEQYF
19	TRBD1	.	TRBV24-1	TRBJ2-3	TGTGCCACCAGTGAAACCGGGACAGGGGGTTCCTTACCGACAGATACGCAGTATTTT	CATSETGTGGSLPTDTQYF
17	.	many	TRBV9	TRBJ2-5	TGTGCCAGCAGCCCCCGAGAGACATGGGGTCTACGGGAGACCCAGTACTTC	CASSPRETWGLRETQYF
16	TRBD1	many	TRBV6-1	TRBJ1-5	TGTGCCAGCAGTGAAGCGACAGGGCACAGCAATCAGCCCCAGCATTTT	CASSEATGHSNQPQHF
16	TRBD2	few	TRBV20-1	TRBJ2-3	TGCAGTGCTAGAGGTGTAGCGGGAGTGGGGACAGATACGCAGTATTTT	CSARGVAGVGTDTQYF